The rows below give T cell receptor beta chains drawn from one sample of a study of T cells after yellow fever vaccination. In TCRdb, the 5' RACE reads were re-called with MiXCR into one record per CDR3 protein. The sample carries some 600,000 distinct CDR3 sequences, approximately 16% recorded once. The sample was PBMCs, taken around 5 days after the first yellow fever vaccination. The receptors here all came from a man between 18 and 35 years old who received the YFV17D yellow fever vaccine. The CDR3 runs from the conserved cysteine through the conserved F or W.

TRBV7-9,TRBJ2-3,CASTEWGRGTDTQYF
TRBV28,TRBJ1-1,CASSFVLYTEAFF
TRBV5-1,TRBJ2-2,CASSSGLASGELFF
TRBV27,TRBJ1-6,CASSQHLYNSPLHF
TRBV7-3,TRBJ2-2,CASRSQGYTGELFF
TRBV4-2,TRBJ1-5,CASSASGTRGQSSNQPQHF
TRBV5-1,TRBJ1-1,CASSLAIGGAEAFF
TRBV11-2,TRBJ2-1,CASSSVQGSSYNEQFF
TRBV7-9,TRBJ2-3,CASSLVLGGTDTQYF
TRBV28,TRBJ1-5,CASGTIDLTYSNQPQHF
TRBV27,TRBJ1-5,CASSSLGQGNQPQHF
TRBV7-8,TRBJ2-5,CASSLQGWGETQYF
TRBV7-3,TRBJ2-5,CASSPNAGQQETQYF
TRBV7-2,TRBJ1-5,CASSLGAGSNQPQHF
TRBV7-3,TRBJ2-1,CASGWGPSSYNEQFF
TRBV28,TRBJ1-1,CASRGPGGAYTEAFF
TRBV9,TRBJ1-4,CASSVGQGVEKLFF
TRBV7-2,TRBJ2-5,CASSPEASGTQYF
TRBV6-2/TRBV6-3,TRBJ2-5,CASSHRGFPEETQYF
TRBV7-8,TRBJ2-5,CASSLNSVGVETQYF
TRBV12-3/TRBV12-4,TRBJ2-7,CASSRRGVGYEQYF
TRBV10-3,TRBJ2-3,CAIATPFLPATDTQYF
TRBV7-8,TRBJ1-2,CASSLFGYGYTF
TRBV20-1,TRBJ2-5,CSAPQGHETQYF
TRBV5-3,TRBJ2-1,CARSLAGGPQNNEQFF
TRBV5-1,TRBJ2-2,CASSADRGMRTGELFF
TRBV7-2,TRBJ1-2,CASSFVGRANYGYTF
TRBV5-1,TRBJ2-5,CASTSGGEGETQYF
TRBV7-2,TRBJ2-5,CASSLAADFQETQYF
TRBV20-1,TRBJ1-2,CSATPGGHYGYTF
TRBV7-8,TRBJ1-6,CASSLSISTLSPLHF